The 21 T cell receptor delta chains presented below share a single source sample, sequenced in a study of γδ T cells in repeated Plasmodium falciparum infection. Flow sorting of PBMC yielded separate Vgamma9/Vdelta2+ and Vdelta2-negative gammadelta T cell populations for bulk repertoire analysis. TCRdb re-processed the multiplex PCR reads via CATT. Of approximately 90,000 delta-chain clones in the sample, more than 0.85% were seen once. Sequencing was performed on gamma-delta T cells from blood. All receptors come from a pool of human donors (malaria-infected and uninfected, not separated).

This clone showed up many times. This likely traces to a read error, being one base from a far larger clone. This sample also contains other DNA sequences that code for the same CDR3. For the CDR3, the DNA is TGTGCTCTCGGGGACTTTCCACCGTTTCCTGGTCGAACCGATAAACTCATCTTT. Protein product: CALGDFPPFPGRTDKLIF. The chain combines TRDV1 with TRDJ1; either TRDD2 or TRDD3 may fit D (5 bases each). This CDR3 has 18 residues. CDR1 is TSWWSYY and CDR2 is QGS in the germline V gene.

In its sample, this clone was seen a few times. A far larger clone differs by one base, so this is likely a read error. At the DNA level, this CDR3 is encoded by other sequences in the same sample as well. This chain joins TRDV2 and TRDJ2; 7 nucleotides agree with TRDD3. No J gene is reported in TCRdb; it was inferred here by comparing the DNA with germline. Germline V gene lookup returns CDR1 GEAIGNYY and CDR2 EKD. V gave up 1 base and J gave up 8 bases; unmatched junction bases: 18. The CDR3 has 18 residues. For the CDR3, the DNA is TGTGCCTGTGACACAGTGGGTGGGGGAAACCTTACTGCGGCACAACTCTTCTTT. Its translation: CACDTVGGGNLTAAQLFF.

About this clone: One base separates it from a far larger clone, so it is likely a read error. This specimen includes other DNA sequences encoding the same CDR3. The chain combines TRDV2 with TRDJ1; D may be TRDD3 (6 bases). The J gene comes from matching the DNA to germline here; TCRdb lacks it. Germline V CDR1 and CDR2: GEAIGNYY, EKD. This CDR3 comprises 18 residues. In nucleotides, the CDR3 is TGTGCCTGCGACACCGCGAGATTGTGGGGGCACAATGTCAAAAAACTCATCTTT. Translating gives CACDTARLWGHNVKKLIF.

This clone occurred many times. The same CDR3 can be traced to other DNA sequences in this sample. The chain uses TRDV1 and TRDJ1; 13 nucleotides align to TRDD3. Germline values: CDR1 TSWWSYY, CDR2 QGS. The length of the CDR3 is 21 residues. V dropped 2 bases and J dropped 8; count of bases not matched to a gene: 23. In DNA form, the CDR3 reads TGTGCTCTTGGGGAAATCAGGAAACCTACGACCAACTGGGGGATACGGAAAAAACTCATCTTT. Protein: CALGEIRKPTTNWGIRKKLIF.

This clone was counted between two and nine times. It differs at one base from a far larger clone, so likely a read error. This same CDR3 is encoded by further DNA sequences in the sample. V usage is TRDV1 and J usage is TRDJ1, with 9 bases that match TRDD3. The CDR3 runs to 21 residues. Trimming cost V 0 bases and J 0 bases; bases outside gene matches: 17. Germline lookup yields CDR1 TSWWSYY and CDR2 QGS. CDR3 DNA: TGTGCTCTTGGGGAACTAGTTGCGAGGTGGGGGATAGATAGGTACACCGATAAACTCATCTTT. Amino acid sequence: CALGELVARWGIDRYTDKLIF.

This clone was counted between two and nine times. The protein held in TCRdb is that of a much larger clone and does not match this DNA's translation at residue 6, likely because of a read error; the protein shown is translated from the DNA. V is TRDV2 and J is TRDJ3; 11 bases are a match to TRDD3. TCRdb gives no J gene; it was assigned here by matching the DNA to germline. CDR3 size: 22 residues. V trimming: 1 base; J trimming: 0 bases; junction bases outside the gene matches: 13. Germline V CDR1 and CDR2: GEAIGNYY, EKD. The DNA of the CDR3 is TGTGCCTGTGACACTGTTCGTACTGGGGGATATAGGAGCTCCTGGGACACCCGACAGATGTTTTTC. Its protein product is CACDTVRTGGYRSSWDTRQMFF.

This clone appeared a few times. With only one base between it and a far larger clone, this is likely a read error. Other DNA sequences from this sample encode an identical CDR3 as well. The rearrangement uses TRDV1 and TRDJ1, with 8 bases matching TRDD3. TCRdb leaves out the J gene; it was filled in here by matching the DNA to germline. Germline CDR1 and CDR2: TSWWSYY and QGS. This CDR3 comprises 20 residues. In DNA form, the CDR3 reads TGTGCTCTTGGGGAAGGAGATACCTACGGGATACGACCGTACACCGACAAACTCATCTTT. This sequence encodes CALGEGDTYGIRPYTDKLIF.

This clone was seen a handful of times. The protein given by TCRdb reflects a much larger clone and differs at residue 8 from this DNA's translation, likely from a read error; the protein shown is the DNA's translation. This chain joins TRDV1 and TRDJ1; 13 bases fit TRDD3. The J gene is not listed in TCRdb, so it was assigned here from a DNA match to germline. Trimming cost V 6 bases and J 0 bases; bases outside gene matches: 19. Germline V gene data show CDR1 as TSWWSYY and CDR2 as QGS. CDR3 length: 21 residues. The CDR3 loop is CALGKRSDWGIRGGYTDKLIF. The DNA for the CDR3 is TGTGCTCTTGGCAAACGGTCCGACTGGGGGATACGAGGGGGGTACACCGATAAACTCATCTTT.

This clone was counted a few times. The TCRdb protein comes from a much larger clone and disagrees with this DNA's translation at residue 21, likely due to a read error; the protein given here is derived from the DNA. The chain employs TRDV2 and TRDJ1; 9 nucleotides agree with TRDD3. The J gene is not listed in TCRdb, so it was assigned here from a DNA match to germline. Germline-derived CDR1 and CDR2 are GEAIGNYY and EKD. CDR3 length: 24 amino acids. CDR3 amino acids: CACDTVRGGDTHYSTPTYTDRLIF. The CDR3 nucleotides read TGTGCCTGTGACACCGTGAGGGGGGGGGATACCCACTACAGTACACCGACGTACACCGATAGACTCATCTTT.

For this clone: TCRdb's entry gives the protein of a much larger clone, which mismatches this DNA's translation at residue 6, likely from a read error; the protein reported here is translated from the DNA. This sequence joins TRDV1 and TRDJ1; TRDD3 matches at 10 bases. Because TCRdb records no J gene, it was assigned here through a match of the DNA to germline. The germline CDR1 and CDR2 sequences are TSWWSYY and QGS. This CDR3 has 18 amino acids. V was clipped by 4 bases and J by 1 base; unmatched bases: 12. CDR3 protein: CALGVLLGGIRFTDKLIF. Here the CDR3 DNA reads TGTGCTCTTGGGGTCCTCCTCGGGGGGATACGGTTCACCGATAAACTCATCTTT.

Concerning this clone itself: It may be a read error: a sequence one base away is much more abundant. The chain combines TRDV2 with TRDJ1; 7 nucleotides align to TRDD3. TCRdb is silent on the J gene; assignment here came from matching the DNA to germline. CDR1 is GEAIGNYY and CDR2 is EKD in the germline V gene. V lost 1 base and J lost 5; bases outside the gene matches: 21. The CDR3 spans 19 residues. The CDR3 nucleotides read TGTGCCTGTGACACGGTCGGTACTGGGGCTTTAGAGATAGCTGATAAACTCATCTTT. It yields the protein CACDTVGTGALEIADKLIF.

On this clone: It is likely a read error: a sequence one base away is far more abundant. Other DNA sequences from this sample encode an identical CDR3 as well. V gene TRDV2 combines with J gene TRDJ3; TRDD3 agrees at 12 bases. The germline CDR1 and CDR2 sequences are GEAIGNYY and EKD. The CDR3 has 20 residues. CDR3 in amino acids: CACDSPLGDTSSWDTRQMFF. The CDR3 bases are TGTGCCTGTGACTCGCCACTGGGGGATACCAGCTCCTGGGACACCCGACAGATGTTCTTC.

This clone showed up just a few times. The TCRdb protein, from a much larger clone, departs from this DNA's translation at residue 11, likely by read error; the protein shown derives from the DNA. This chain connects TRDV1 to TRDJ1; TRDD3 matches at 8 bases. The J gene, not given by TCRdb, was assigned here from a germline match of the nucleotide sequence. The V segment lost 0 bases and the J segment 0 bases; nucleotides outside the gene matches: 24. The CDR3 contains 23 residues. Germline loops: CDR1 TSWWSYY, CDR2 QGS. CDR3 coding DNA: TGTGCTCTTGGGGAACTCGGTAACTCATATCACCCCGAGGGGGATAGGGACACCGATAAACTCATCTTT. The encoded protein is CALGELGNSYHPEGDRDTDKLIF.

Points on this clone: This DNA's translation differs at residue 3 from TCRdb's protein, which comes from a much larger clone; a read error is likely, and the protein shown is translated from the DNA. Here the V gene is TRDV2, but the J gene went uncalled; the D call of TRDD3 is as the table states it, not checked on the DNA. This CDR3 has 19 amino acids. Per germline, CDR1 GEAIGNYY and CDR2 EKD. CDR3 nucleotides: TGTGCCCGTGACCACGTACTGGGGGATACCGCCCTGGCCCCGCCGAGGGTCATCTTT. It specifies CARDHVLGDTALAPPRVIF.

This clone has more than one count but fewer than ten. The protein recorded in TCRdb matches a much larger clone and deviates from this DNA's translation at residue 14, suggesting a read error; the protein here is obtained by translating the DNA. V and J are TRDV1 and TRDJ1; D gene ambiguous. Germline-derived CDR1 and CDR2 are TSWWSYY and QGS. The CDR3 consists of 20 residues. The V gene lost 0 bases and the J gene lost 1 base, with 24 bases spanning the gap. The CDR3 here is CALGELGPPAGRSLTDKLIF. The CDR3 DNA follows: TGTGCTCTTGGGGAACTTGGGCCCCCCGCGGGCCGCTCCCTCACCGATAAACTCATCTTT.

The table lists this clone with a few counts. This DNA's translation differs at residue 20 from TCRdb's protein, which comes from a much larger clone; a read error is likely, and the protein shown is translated from the DNA. The chain combines TRDV2 with TRDJ3; 10 nucleotides align to TRDD3. TCRdb records no J gene; here it was assigned by comparing the DNA to germline. CDR1 is GEAIGNYY, CDR2 EKD, per germline. The CDR3 covers 23 residues. The CDR3 nucleotides are TGTGCCTGTGACACGGGAAAGAGAACTGGGGGATCCGAAAGCTCCTGGGACACCCGACGGATGTTTTTC. Amino acids: CACDTGKRTGGSESSWDTRRMFF.

In this sample, this clone turned up a few times. With only one base between it and a far larger clone, this is likely a read error. Distinct nucleotide sequences in the sample also encode this CDR3. The chain joins TRDV2 to TRDJ1, with unresolved D. TCRdb leaves out the J gene; it was filled in here by matching the DNA to germline. The CDR3 has 14 amino acids. Germline V gene sequence: CDR1 GEAIGNYY, CDR2 EKD. The DNA for the CDR3 is TGTGCCTGTGACACCGTTTTGTACACAGATAAACTCATCTTT. Translating it yields CACDTVLYTDKLIF.

In regard to this clone: This is likely an artifact of a read error, given a far larger clone one base away. The sample carries other DNA sequences with the same CDR3. J is TRDJ1 and V is TRDV1; TRDD2 aligns across 8 bases. Germline matching of the DNA provided the J gene here, since TCRdb leaves it blank. V dropped 5 bases and J dropped 0; count of bases not matched to a gene: 17. The germline V gene encodes CDR1 TSWWSYY and CDR2 QGS. The CDR3 loop spans 19 amino acids. The CDR3 bases are TGTGCTCTTGGGATAGACTTCCTACTCCGACTTACCAACACCGATAAACTCATCTTT. Its protein product is CALGIDFLLRLTNTDKLIF.

At least ten counts were recorded for this clone. This sequence joins TRDV2 and TRDJ1; D not certain. The CDR3 is 14 amino acids. Trimming left V 1 base short and J 0 bases short, with 8 bases between. CDR1 and CDR2 (germline): GEAIGNYY, EKD. CDR3 sequence (DNA): TGTGCCTGTGACACGGTGGCTTACACCGATAAACTCATCTTT. Translating it yields CACDTVAYTDKLIF.

On this clone itself: A far larger clone is one nucleotide away, so this likely arose from a read error. Within the sample, other DNA sequences also encode this same CDR3. The chain carries TRDV1 and TRDJ1, with 9 bases lining up with TRDD3. The V gene's germline CDR1 is TSWWSYY and CDR2 QGS. V lost 3 bases, J lost 5 bases, and 13 bases stayed unmatched. The CDR3 extends over 17 amino acids. CDR3 DNA: TGTGCTCTTGGGGATTCTACGGGGATACGATACAGTGATAAACTCATCTTT. Residues: CALGDSTGIRYSDKLIF.

This clone was seen more than once but under ten times. It differs at one base from a far larger clone, so likely a read error. Other DNA sequences within the sample encode an identical CDR3. The chain combines TRDV1 with TRDJ1; 9 bases align to TRDD3. TCRdb supplies no J gene; here it was assigned by aligning the nucleotide sequence to germline. Germline CDR1 TSWWSYY, CDR2 QGS. J gave up 0 bases and V 5 bases, and 16 bases lay outside the gene matches. The CDR3 contains 19 residues. The CDR3 coding sequence is TGTGCTCTTGGGAATTCTGGGTACTGGGGGACGGAATACACCGATAAACTCATCTTT. Protein: CALGNSGYWGTEYTDKLIF.